The rows below give T cell receptor beta chains drawn from one sample of a study of blood T cell repertoires in COVID-19. Measured with immunoSEQ multiplex PCR; TCRdb has only the in-frame clones, and not every one. This sample carries around 400,000 clones, roughly 89% of them seen once, and the ten largest clones take around 1.7%. The material sequenced was PBMCs or T cells enriched from blood (not recorded which). These receptors were obtained from a woman between 25 and 40 years old who had recovered from COVID-19. CDR3s include the opening cysteine and the closing phenylalanine or tryptophan. The order of the fields is CDR3 DNA, CDR3 protein, clone size, CDR3 length, J gene, V gene, D gene. A D gene is named only where the DNA matches it firmly. Clone size is given for some rows only: seen once, a few or many times, or a class if the clone is expanded.

TGTGCCAGCAGCTTCGACAGAGAAAAACTGTTTTTT	CASSFDREKLFF	.	12	TRBJ1-4	TRBV7-2	.
TGTGCCAGCAGCCAAGGGGGGCCCGGGGAGCTGTTTTTT	CASSQGGPGELFF	.	13	TRBJ2-2	TRBV3-1/TRBV3-2	.
TGTGCCAGTAGTAAGGAGCGAGGGTGGTCTGGAAACACCATATATTTT	CASSKERGWSGNTIYF	.	16	TRBJ1-3	TRBV19	.
TGTGCCAGCAGCGTAGTGCCAGACCAAGAGACCCAGTACTTC	CASSVVPDQETQYF	.	14	TRBJ2-5	TRBV9	.
TGCGCCAGCAGCTTGACAGGGATGAACACTGAAGCTTTCTTT	CASSLTGMNTEAFF	.	14	TRBJ1-1	TRBV5-1	.
TGTGCCAGCATCCAGACAGGGGGTGGGGAGCAGTACTTC	CASIQTGGGEQYF	once	13	TRBJ2-7	TRBV7-3	TRBD1
TGTGCCAGCAGCTCGGGACTAGCGGGGGCCTACGAGCAGTACTTC	CASSSGLAGAYEQYF	.	15	TRBJ2-7	TRBV7-9	TRBD2
TGTGCCAGCAGCCAAGAAAGGAGGAACACTGAAGCTTTCTTT	CASSQERRNTEAFF	.	14	TRBJ1-1	TRBV4-2	.
TGTGCCAGCAGTGAAGCGAACAGGGGGTATGGCTACACCTTC	CASSEANRGYGYTF	few	14	TRBJ1-2	TRBV6-1	TRBD1
TGTGCCAGTAGCCGGACTAGCGGGAGGAAGCACGAGCAGTACTTC	CASSRTSGRKHEQYF	.	15	TRBJ2-7	TRBV19	TRBD2
TGTGCCAGCAGTGACCGACAGTGGGCACCGTTTTTT	CASSDRQWAPFF	.	12	TRBJ1-4	TRBV6-6	.
TGTGCCAGCAGGGGGGACAGCACTGAAGCTTTCTTT	CASRGDSTEAFF	.	12	TRBJ1-1	TRBV7-3	TRBD1
TGTGCCAGCAGCGTAACAGACGGGACTAGGTCTTTGTTTGATACGCAGTATTTT	CASSVTDGTRSLFDTQYF	.	18	TRBJ2-3	TRBV9	TRBD2
TGCAGTGCTAGTTGGCGGAGCTCCTACAATGAGCAGTTCTTC	CSASWRSSYNEQFF	.	14	TRBJ2-1	TRBV20-1	.
TGCGCCAGCTGGGTTGGGGCCGCGAACACCGGGGAGCTGTTTTTT	CASWVGAANTGELFF	once	15	TRBJ2-2	TRBV5-1	.
TGTGCCGGGATAGGGGGCTACGGTGGAAACACCATATATTTT	CAGIGGYGGNTIYF	.	14	TRBJ1-3	TRBV30	TRBD1
TGCGCCAGCAGTGCGGTGGAGGGAAATGCGCAGTATTTT	CASSAVEGNAQYF	.	13	TRBJ2-3	TRBV10-1	.
TGCGCCAGCAGCCATAGCCAGGGACTCCTGGGGGAGCAGTACTTC	CASSHSQGLLGEQYF	few	15	TRBJ2-7	TRBV4-1	.
TGTGCCAGCAGCGTAGCTGAGAATTCACCCCTCCACTTT	CASSVAENSPLHF	.	13	TRBJ1-6	TRBV9	.
TGTGCCAGCAGCTTAGGCGGGGGGAATTACAATGAGCAGTTCTTC	CASSLGGGNYNEQFF	.	15	TRBJ2-1	TRBV11-3	TRBD2
TGTGCCAGCAGCAACCCGGGACAGGCTCGCGAGCAGTACTTC	CASSNPGQAREQYF	.	14	TRBJ2-7	TRBV7-2	TRBD1
TGTGCCAGCAGCACCCGTGGGGACAGGGTTGGCTACACCTTC	CASSTRGDRVGYTF	.	14	TRBJ1-2	TRBV7-9	TRBD1
TGTGCCACCATACGGGGTGAGGACAATGAAAAACTGTTTTTT	CATIRGEDNEKLFF	.	14	TRBJ1-4	TRBV24-1	.
TGTGCCAGCAGCCTCATGCATGAGGGTTTAAATGAAAAACTGTTTTTT	CASSLMHEGLNEKLFF	.	16	TRBJ1-4	TRBV5-4	.
TGTGCCAGCAGCTTATCAAGCTTCCAAGAGACCCAGTACTTC	CASSLSSFQETQYF	.	14	TRBJ2-5	TRBV11-2	.
TGTGCCAGCACCTACCTTAGCTCCGGGGAGCTGTTTTTT	CASTYLSSGELFF	.	13	TRBJ2-2	TRBV25-1	.
TGTGCCAGCAGCTTACAACAGGGCCCGAATAATTCACCCCTCCACTTT	CASSLQQGPNNSPLHF	.	16	TRBJ1-6	TRBV7-6	.
TGCGCCAGCAGCTCCGGACTGAAAACTGAAGCTTTCTTT	CASSSGLKTEAFF	.	13	TRBJ1-1	TRBV5-1	.
TGTGCCAGTAGTATTAAAGGACAGGGAGACACCGGGGAGCTGTTTTTT	CASSIKGQGDTGELFF	.	16	TRBJ2-2	TRBV19	TRBD1
TGTGCCACCAGCAGAGTGCCGACTAGCGGGGGACAAGAGACCCAGTACTTC	CATSRVPTSGGQETQYF	.	17	TRBJ2-5	TRBV15	TRBD2
TGTGCCAGTAGGACTCCCGGGGGACAGGTTGGTGGCTACACCTTC	CASRTPGGQVGGYTF	.	15	TRBJ1-2	TRBV19	TRBD1
TGTGCCAGCAGTTTCAGCATGGGGCGTGACACCGGGGAGCTGTTTTTT	CASSFSMGRDTGELFF	.	16	TRBJ2-2	TRBV28	.